The 30 T cell receptor beta chains in this list originate from one sample, sequenced in a study of early T cells in non-severe SARS-CoV-2 infection. One entry per CDR3 protein results from TCRdb running MiXCR on the 5' RACE reads. The sample records roughly 55,000 distinct CDR3 sequences, about 15% being singletons. This material consisted of whole blood, taken at baseline. The receptors derive from an adult who was a healthcare worker with PCR-confirmed SARS-CoV-2 infection or an uninfected control (not recorded which).

This clonotype was observed many times. V usage is TRBV2 and J usage is TRBJ2-3, with TRBD2 matching over 11 bases. There are 14 residues in the CDR3. Germline assignment: CDR1 SNHLY and CDR2 FYNNEI. V was pared by 5 bases and J by 5 bases, with 3 bases of the junction left unmatched. The CDR3 loop is CASSSGTSGDTQYF. The DNA for the CDR3 is TGTGCCAGCAGTTCCGGGACTAGCGGAGATACGCAGTATTTT.

The chain employs TRBV2 and TRBJ1-5; D is undetermined. This CDR3 is 14 amino acids long. Trimming shortened V by 6 bases and J by 2 bases, and 11 bases separated the two germline ends. Per germline, CDR1 SNHLY and CDR2 FYNNEI. The CDR3 region is CASRDGRGNQPQHF. The CDR3 bases are TGTGCCAGCAGGGACGGAAGGGGCAATCAGCCCCAGCATTTT.

This clonotype was seen only a few times. The rearrangement joins TRBV7-3 to TRBJ2-1; D possibly matches TRBD1 or TRBD2 (5 bases each). Trimming shortened V by 5 bases and J by 0 bases, and 11 bases separated the two germline ends. The CDR3 is made up of 15 amino acids. The V gene's germline CDR1 is SGHTA and CDR2 FQGTGA. This CDR3 reads CASSRGQSSYNEQFF. The CDR3 DNA follows: TGTGCCAGCAGCCGGGGCCAAAGCTCCTACAATGAGCAGTTCTTC.

This clonotype occurred once. The rearrangement links TRBV10-3 to TRBJ1-4; 9 bases map to TRBD1. There are 16 residues in the CDR3. Germline CDR1 is ENHRY and CDR2 is SYGVKD. The ends lost 2 bases at V and 8 bases at J; junction bases unmatched: 9. The CDR3 sequence: CAISENIQGAGEKLFF. CDR3 nucleotide sequence: TGTGCCATCAGTGAGAATATACAGGGGGCCGGGGAAAAACTGTTTTTT.

The sample holds a few counts of this clonotype. The J gene is TRBJ2-3, the V gene TRBV29-1; D gene ambiguous. Germline values: CDR1 SQVTM, CDR2 ANQGSEA. There are 13 residues in the CDR3. Deletions cut 3 bases from V and 2 bases from J, with 9 bases between. The CDR3 protein is CSVDDGPTDTQYF. The CDR3 DNA reads as TGCAGCGTTGACGACGGACCCACAGATACGCAGTATTTT.

The gene calls are TRBV27 and TRBJ2-1, with D perhaps matching TRBD1 (5 bases). Germline CDR1 MNHEY, CDR2 SMNVEV (reference sequence). The CDR3 spans 13 residues. V was pared by 3 bases and J by 8 bases, with 11 bases between. The CDR3 loop reads CASSFSVGDEQFF. In DNA form, the CDR3 reads TGTGCCAGCAGTTTTTCAGTAGGGGATGAGCAGTTCTTC.

This clonotype has only a few counts. This rearrangement joins TRBV11-2 to TRBJ2-1; TRBD1 aligns across 7 bases. Germline CDR1 and CDR2: SGHAT and FQNNGV. The CDR3 sequence is 14 residues long. The junction had 4 bases not matched to a gene; V was cut back by 5 bases and J by 3 bases. This CDR3 is CASSARTGYNEQFF. CDR3 DNA sequence: TGTGCCAGCAGCGCGAGGACAGGCTACAATGAGCAGTTCTTC.

The chain has TRBV6-6 and TRBJ2-7; 9 bases fit TRBD1. Trimming took 5 bases from V and 5 from J; bases not matched to a gene: 7. The CDR3 runs to 14 residues. Per germline, CDR1 MNHNY and CDR2 SVGAGI (reference sequence). The CDR3 DNA reads as TGTGCCAGCAGTCCCCGCCGGACAGGGGACGAGCAGTACTTC. Translating gives CASSPRRTGDEQYF.

J is TRBJ2-7 and V is TRBV18, with D perhaps given as TRBD1 or TRBD2 (5 bases each). The CDR3 contains 14 residues. V was clipped by 2 bases and J by 1 base, with 9 bases between them. Germline CDR1 reads KGHSH; CDR2 reads LQKENI. DNA for the CDR3: TGTGCCAGCTCACCATCGGGACGGTCCTACGAGCAGTACTTC. It codes for CASSPSGRSYEQYF.

This clonotype has more than one count but fewer than ten. The rearrangement joins TRBV5-1 to TRBJ2-7; D perhaps matches TRBD2 (6 bases). V lost 4 bases, J lost 5 bases, and 19 bases lay in between. Germline values: CDR1 SGHRS, CDR2 YFSETQ. This CDR3 region has 15 residues. The CDR3 spells CASSVRDSPKDEQYF. The CDR3 region has the DNA TGCGCCAGCAGCGTGAGGGACTCTCCAAAGGACGAGCAGTACTTC. Supplemented by reference TRBV5-1 and TRBJ2-7, the full variable domain reads KAGVTQTPRYLIKTRGQQVTLSCSPISGHRSVSWYQQTPGQGLQFLFEYFSETQRNKGNFPGRFSGRQFSNSRSEMNVSTLELGDSALYLCASSVRDSPKDEQYFGPGTRLTVT.

The chain joins TRBV4-1 to TRBJ1-6; 8 positions match TRBD1. Germline CDR1 reads MGHRA; CDR2 reads YSYEKL. The CDR3 loop spans 16 amino acids. J gave up 7 bases and V 0 bases, and 5 bases lay outside the gene matches. The CDR3 region is CASSQEQGARNSPLHF. CDR3 bases: TGCGCCAGCAGCCAAGAGCAGGGGGCCAGGAATTCACCCCTCCACTTT.

The V and J genes are TRBV4-1 and TRBJ1-3; D is unresolved. Germline loops: CDR1 MGHRA, CDR2 YSYEKL. The CDR3 spans 15 residues. The germline V and J ends were trimmed by 1 base and 3 bases, with 10 bases remaining between them. The CDR3 spells CASSQVGPHGNTIYF. The CDR3 DNA sequence: TGCGCCAGCAGCCAAGTCGGACCCCATGGAAACACCATATATTTT.

In this sample, this clonotype turned up many times. This chain uses TRBV7-8 with TRBJ1-1; D unclear. Germline CDR1 and CDR2: SGHVS and FQNEAQ. V lost 2 bases, J lost 12 bases, and 16 bases lay in between. This CDR3 contains 13 residues. CDR3 nucleotide sequence: TGTGCCAGCAGCTTACAAGTCAGGCAGACACCTTTCTTT. It specifies CASSLQVRQTPFF.

A few counts support this clonotype. The chain is built from TRBV7-9 and TRBJ2-1; 8 positions match TRBD2. The CDR3 consists of 15 residues. Germline CDR1 and CDR2: SEHNR and FQNEAQ (reference sequence). Losses at the gene ends were 1 base for V and 5 bases for J; bases not matched to a gene: 4. This CDR3 is CASSLGTSNHNEQFF. The CDR3 DNA is TGTGCCAGCAGCTTAGGGACTAGCAATCACAATGAGCAGTTCTTC.

This clonotype turned up a few times. This chain connects TRBV27 to TRBJ2-5; 8 bases agree with TRBD2. V lost 5 bases, J lost 3 bases, and 5 bases stayed unmatched. Per the germline V gene, CDR1 is MNHEY and CDR2 is SMNVEV (reference sequence). CDR3 length: 14 residues. CDR3 sequence (DNA): TGTGCCAGCAGTCCGCGGGGGGCCGAAGAGACCCAGTACTTC. Encoded protein: CASSPRGAEETQYF.

This clonotype has only a few counts. The V and J genes are TRBV5-1 and TRBJ1-2; no definite D call. Germline CDR1 is SGHRS and CDR2 is YFSETQ. The CDR3 has 12 residues. Trimming left V 3 bases short and J 2 bases short, with 5 bases between. CDR3: CASSSENYGYTF. The CDR3 nucleotides read TGCGCCAGCAGCTCAGAGAACTATGGCTACACCTTC.

This clonotype came up a few times. The rearrangement joins TRBV19 to TRBJ2-7, with 7 nucleotides matching TRBD2. Germline CDR1 reads LNHDA; CDR2 reads SQIVND (reference sequence). The CDR3 extends over 15 amino acids. With V trimmed by 5 bases and J by 5 bases, 12 bases remained unmatched. CDR3 DNA sequence: TGTGCCAGTAGTCCTCGGGGAGGGCCCCTCAACGAGCAGTACTTC. Translated: CASSPRGGPLNEQYF.

Only a few counts were recorded for this clonotype. This chain joins TRBV12-3 or TRBV12-4 and TRBJ1-1; 7 nucleotides match TRBD1. The ends lost 6 bases at V and 11 bases at J; junction bases unmatched: 21. The CDR3 totals 16 residues. CDR3 sequence (DNA): TGTGCCAGCAGCCTACAACCTAAAGGGGACAGCAGGCGGGCTTTCTTT. It yields the protein CASSLQPKGDSRRAFF.

This clonotype has a handful of counts. The CDR3 is CSMSGDEQFF. The CDR3 nucleotides read TGCAGTATGAGCGGAGATGAGCAGTTCTTC. The chain couples TRBV20-1 to TRBJ2-1; D may be TRBD2 (5 bases). The V gene lost 8 bases and the J gene lost 8 bases, with 10 bases spanning the gap. This CDR3 has 10 amino acids. The germline CDR1 and CDR2 sequences are DFQATT and SNEGSKA (reference sequence).

Sample share makes this clonotype medium-sized. The V gene is TRBV7-9, the J gene TRBJ2-7; tentative D call: TRBD2 (5 bases). Germline values: CDR1 SEHNR, CDR2 FQNEAQ (reference sequence). This CDR3 region has 12 residues. Trimming removed 4 bases at V and 3 bases at J, with 7 bases between. The chain's CDR3 is CASSSDYYEQYF. CDR3 DNA sequence: TGTGCCAGCAGCTCTGACTACTACGAGCAGTACTTC.

The rearrangement links TRBV7-3 to TRBJ2-1; TRBD2 matches at 12 bases. Germline lookup yields CDR1 SGHTA and CDR2 FQGTGA. The trim removed 5 bases at V and 8 bases at J, leaving 4 bases unmatched. There are 14 residues in the CDR3. CDR3 DNA sequence: TGTGCCAGCAGCCCGACTAGCGGGAGCTATGAGCAGTTCTTC. As protein: CASSPTSGSYEQFF.

This clonotype was observed a handful of times. The chain couples TRBV7-6 to TRBJ1-6; D not resolved. The CDR3 covers 16 residues. Germline V gene lookup returns CDR1 SGHVS and CDR2 FNYEAQ. Trimming removed 6 bases at V and 0 bases at J, with 12 bases between. CDR3 DNA: TGTGCCAGCAGTCTGGACGGAAACTCCTATAATTCACCCCTCCACTTT. It encodes CASSLDGNSYNSPLHF.

In this sample, this clonotype turned up once. The chain combines TRBV4-1 with TRBJ2-7, with D possibly TRBD1 on 6 matching bases. CDR1 is MGHRA and CDR2 is YSYEKL in the germline V gene. V was pared by 3 bases and J by 7 bases, with 22 bases between. The CDR3 totals 16 residues. The CDR3 protein is CASSHPYRDTRGEQYF. In DNA form, the CDR3 reads TGCGCCAGCAGCCATCCATACCGGGACACCCGAGGGGAGCAGTACTTC.

This clonotype was picked up a small number of times. The chain combines TRBV28 with TRBJ1-5; D is ambiguous. This CDR3 contains 14 residues. Germline V gene data show CDR1 as MDHEN and CDR2 as SYDVKM. Between the trimmed V and J ends, which lost 2 bases and 7 bases, there was a span of 12 bases. CDR3 in amino acids: CASSLRLSWQPQHF. The DNA for the CDR3 is TGTGCCAGCAGTTTACGTCTCAGTTGGCAGCCCCAGCATTTT.

This clonotype was picked up a small number of times. CDR3 sequence: CASSQVWDIAKNIQYF. The CDR3 nucleotides read TGCGCCAGCAGCCAAGTATGGGACATAGCCAAAAACATTCAGTACTTC. The chain couples TRBV4-1 to TRBJ2-4; possibly TRBD1 for D (6 bases). The germline V gene encodes CDR1 MGHRA and CDR2 YSYEKL. Trimming took off 1 base at V and 0 bases at J, with 10 bases between the two ends. This CDR3 spans 16 amino acids.

This clonotype showed up just a few times. The rearrangement uses TRBV3-1 and TRBJ2-1; the D gene could be TRBD1 or TRBD2 (5 bases each). The length of the CDR3 is 14 residues. V gave up 0 bases and J gave up 9 bases, with 12 bases separating them. CDR1 and CDR2 (germline): LGHDT, YNNKEL (reference sequence). The CDR3 DNA follows: TGTGCCAGCAGCCAAGAAGGGGCCGGAGGTGAGCAGTTCTTC. This encodes CASSQEGAGGEQFF.

Many counts were recorded for this clonotype. The V and J genes are TRBV6-6 and TRBJ2-7, with 7 bases that match TRBD1. J gave up 11 bases and V 4 bases, and 14 bases lay outside the gene matches. The CDR3 runs to 14 residues. CDR1 MNHNY and CDR2 SVGAGI come from the germline V gene (reference sequence). The CDR3 reads CASSSTGISTLEYF. DNA for the CDR3: TGTGCCAGCAGTTCGACAGGGATCTCTACATTGGAGTACTTC.

This clonotype was observed a few times. The chain recombines TRBV12-3 or TRBV12-4 with TRBJ2-5; D tentatively fits TRBD1 or TRBD2 (6 bases each). The CDR3 has 12 residues. Trimming took off 5 bases at V and 7 bases at J, with 11 bases between the two ends. The CDR3 DNA reads TGTGCCAGCAGTCCGGGGGCCGGGACCCAGTACTTC. Translated: CASSPGAGTQYF.

This clonotype was picked up a small number of times. The rearrangement links TRBV12-3 or TRBV12-4 to TRBJ2-2; D remains unclear. The CDR3 is 14 amino acids. Trimming took off 3 bases at V and 1 base at J, with 6 bases between the two ends. CDR3 protein: CASSFHLNTGELFF. CDR3 coding DNA: TGTGCCAGCAGTTTTCACCTGAACACCGGGGAGCTGTTTTTT.

This clonotype has ten or more counts. J is TRBJ2-7 and V is TRBV7-9; a weak D match, TRBD1 (6 bases). Trimming left V 2 bases short and J 1 base short, with 15 bases between. This CDR3 has 16 residues. Per germline, CDR1 SEHNR and CDR2 FQNEAQ (reference sequence). CDR3 residues: CASSLSGTPQSYEQYF. For the CDR3, the DNA is TGTGCCAGCAGCTTATCCGGGACACCCCAATCCTACGAGCAGTACTTC.